A selection of T cell receptor beta chains follows, all from one sample in a study of early T cells in non-severe SARS-CoV-2 infection. A single record per CDR3 protein comes from TCRdb applying MiXCR to the 5' RACE reads. Of more than 30,000 distinct CDR3 sequences in the sample, 5% to 6.5% were seen once. The sequenced sample was whole blood. The source of these receptors is an adult who was a healthcare worker with PCR-confirmed SARS-CoV-2 infection or an uninfected control (not recorded which). Each CDR3 is given with its conserved first and last residue. Each record gives: clone size, V gene, D gene, J gene, CDR3 DNA, CDR3 protein. The D gene is left open where the match is weak. Some rows mark clone size as missing; the rest say once, few, many or name a class of expanded clone.

many,TRBV15,-,TRBJ1-2,TGTGCCACCCGCCGGGGGGGAGGCTATGGCTACACCTTC,CATRRGGGYGYTF
many,TRBV29-1,TRBD1,TRBJ2-3,TGCAGCGGGGCCCCGACAGGGACGGAAACAGATACGCAGTATTTT,CSGAPTGTETDTQYF
many,TRBV30,-,TRBJ2-3,TGTGCCTGGAGCCCTCAGAGGGATACGCAGTATTTT,CAWSPQRDTQYF
many,TRBV9,TRBD2,TRBJ2-7,TGTGCCAGCGGAGCGGGGGGATACGAGCAGTACTTC,CASGAGGYEQYF
-,TRBV5-1,TRBD2,TRBJ2-7,TGCGCCAGCAGTCCCAATAGCGGGAGTAGGTACGAGCAGTACTTC,CASSPNSGSRYEQYF
few,TRBV18,-,TRBJ2-3,TGTGCCAGCTCATTAAAGTCCAATACGCAGTATTTT,CASSLKSNTQYF
few,TRBV7-9,-,TRBJ1-5,TGTGCCAGCAGCAACACTGACGGCAATCAGCCCCAGCATTTT,CASSNTDGNQPQHF
-,TRBV19,-,TRBJ1-6,TGTGCCAGTAGTATCCCTAATTCACCCCTCCACTTT,CASSIPNSPLHF
many,TRBV5-1,TRBD2,TRBJ2-7,TGCGCCAGCAGCCCTGGGGGGGTCGCCTACGAGCAGTACTTC,CASSPGGVAYEQYF
few,TRBV7-2,-,TRBJ2-4,TGTGCCAGCAGCGAAGTCACCGCGGGAAAAAACATTCAGTACTTC,CASSEVTAGKNIQYF
many,TRBV6-1,-,TRBJ2-7,TGTGCCAGCAGTGAATCCCCCAATTGGTACGAGCAGTACTTC,CASSESPNWYEQYF
many,TRBV7-2,-,TRBJ1-5,TGTGCCAGCAGTCCCATCCGAGGGAGCAATCAGCCCCAGCATTTT,CASSPIRGSNQPQHF
many,TRBV7-9,-,TRBJ2-4,TGTGCCAGCAGCTACTCAGGAGGAGCCAAAAACATTCAGTACTTC,CASSYSGGAKNIQYF
-,TRBV2,-,TRBJ2-4,TGTGCCAGCCGTGACATCGATCTAGCCAAAAACATTCAGTACTTC,CASRDIDLAKNIQYF
-,TRBV7-3,-,TRBJ1-6,TGTGCCTTCCAGGCGTGTTCACCCCTCCACTTT,CAFQACSPLHF
many,TRBV5-1,-,TRBJ2-7,TGCGCCAGCAGCCCCTTTAGCTCCTACGAGCAGTACTTC,CASSPFSSYEQYF
many,TRBV20-1,TRBD1,TRBJ1-2,TGCAGTGCTACGGACAGGGGGAACTATGGCTACACCTTC,CSATDRGNYGYTF
many,TRBV3-1,-,TRBJ2-7,TGTGCCAGCAGCCACAGTGCAGGTTCCTACGAGCAGTACTTC,CASSHSAGSYEQYF
many,TRBV6-1,-,TRBJ1-1,TGTGCCAGCAGTGAAATCATTATGAACACTGAAGCTTTCTTT,CASSEIIMNTEAFF
once,TRBV2,-,TRBJ2-7,TGTGCCAGCAGTCGACAGGAACCTTACGAGCAGTACTTC,CASSRQEPYEQYF
many,TRBV4-1,-,TRBJ2-5,TGCGCCAGCAGCCAAGAGGTCACCGCACAAGAGACCCAGTACTTC,CASSQEVTAQETQYF
many,TRBV5-8,-,TRBJ2-7,TGTGCCAGCCGACGGAAGTGGAGAAGCACCTACGAGCAGTACTTC,CASRRKWRSTYEQYF
once,TRBV6-1,-,TRBJ1-1,TGTGCCAGCAGTTTTGGACAGCCTATGAACACTGAAGCTTTCTTT,CASSFGQPMNTEAFF
many,TRBV5-1,TRBD1,TRBJ2-1,TGCGCCAGCGGACCCGCCAGGGGGCTGGTCAATGAGCAGTTCTTC,CASGPARGLVNEQFF
many,TRBV20-1,-,TRBJ2-7,TGCAGTGCTAGAGCTAAATCCTACGAGCAGTACTTC,CSARAKSYEQYF
many,TRBV20-1,-,TRBJ2-3,TGCAGTGTTGGACGGAACACAGATACGCAGTATTTT,CSVGRNTDTQYF
many,TRBV5-1,-,TRBJ2-1,TGCGCCAGCAGCGTAACGGGGTCCTACAATGAGCAGTTCTTC,CASSVTGSYNEQFF
few,TRBV6-2/TRBV6-3,-,TRBJ2-7,TGTGCCAGCAGTTACTCCGACTACGAGCAGTACTTC,CASSYSDYEQYF
-,TRBV19,TRBD2,TRBJ2-1,TGTGCCAGTAGTAGTCCTGGGGCTAGCGGACTCAATGAGCAGTTCTTC,CASSSPGASGLNEQFF
many,TRBV19,-,TRBJ2-4,TGTGCCAGTAGTCCCATACTAGCCAAAAACATTCAGTACTTC,CASSPILAKNIQYF
few,TRBV12-3/TRBV12-4,TRBD2,TRBJ2-7,TGTGCCAGCAGTTTTCGGGAGGGATACGAGCAGTACTTC,CASSFREGYEQYF
many,TRBV6-6,TRBD1,TRBJ1-1,TGTGCCAGCAGAGGGACAGTAAACACTGAAGCTTTCTTT,CASRGTVNTEAFF
few,TRBV5-1,-,TRBJ1-1,TGCGCCAGCAGCTACCTACAGGGAGGGTGGAGAGGAAGCGCTGAAGCTTTCTTT,CASSYLQGGWRGSAEAFF
few,TRBV3-1,-,TRBJ1-1,TGTGCCAGCAGCCAAGGAGGGATAGGAACGAACACTGAAGCTTTCTTT,CASSQGGIGTNTEAFF
many,TRBV5-1,-,TRBJ1-2,TGCGCCAGCAGCCCAGAGACAGGACTGATCTATGGCTACACCTTC,CASSPETGLIYGYTF
many,TRBV6-1,-,TRBJ1-1,TGTGCCAGCAGTGTCCGGGACATAAGATCTGAAGCTTTCTTT,CASSVRDIRSEAFF
many,TRBV24-1,-,TRBJ2-1,TGTGCCACCAGTGGTGGGGATGAGCAGTTCTTC,CATSGGDEQFF
few,TRBV20-1,TRBD2,TRBJ2-1,TGCAGTGCTAGAGATCTAGCGGGGAGGAGTCCCAATGAGCAGTTCTTC,CSARDLAGRSPNEQFF
-,TRBV12-3/TRBV12-4,-,TRBJ2-1,TGTGCCAGCACCCCGCACTCGAGTGAGCAGTTCTTC,CASTPHSSEQFF
many,TRBV20-1,TRBD2,TRBJ2-5,TGCAGTGCTTCAATGGGACTAGCCCAAGAGACCCAGTACTTC,CSASMGLAQETQYF